This T cell receptor (beta chain) was recorded in a study of post-analysis software for immune sequencing data. The study's findings and limits: People with multiple sclerosis had a significantly lower normalized Chao1 diversity than controls did. When the samples were clustered directly with F measure, those that had been prepared in the same batch showed strong co-clustering. Controls had lower frequencies than patients of five TRBV segments, which included TRBV5-6, TRBV5-1 and TRBV20-1.

The germline V gene has CDR1 KGHDR and CDR2 SFDVKD. The CDR3 consists of 15 residues. The library was made from cDNA and included unique molecular identifiers. The authors obtained 500,000 or so cDNA molecules from roughly 1 to 10 million T cells. MiXCR, run by TCRdb on the PCR reads, gives a single entry per CDR3 protein. This table has about 800,000 distinct CDR3 sequences, approximately 30% appearing once. As to this clonotype: The antigen is undetermined. An end of the junction differs from the germline gene, which may be a read error.

Sequencing input: blood. The chain recombines TRBV24-1 with TRBJ2-3; maybe TRBD1 (6 bases). The receptor was derived from a girl aged 5 to 17 with multiple sclerosis. The CDR3 coding sequence is TGTGCCACCAGTGATACAGGGACGATTACAGCTACGCAGTATTTT. Translated, it gives CATSDTGTITATQYF.